Presented here are 31 T cell receptor beta chains from one specimen sequenced in a study of shared clonotypes between healthy human individuals. The assay was immunoSEQ multiplex PCR, and TCRdb's table has in-frame clones only and misses some. The sample carries some 1,600,000 clones, 95% to 99% recorded once. The sample was naive CD4+ T cells sorted from blood. As to subset: CD45RA+ positively selected. The receptors stem from a young man in good health.

The J gene is TRBJ1-4, the V gene TRBV7-6; 7 bases match TRBD1. After removal of 4 bases from V and 10 bases from J, the junction contained 9 bases not matched to a gene. Germline V gene lookup returns CDR1 SGHVS and CDR2 FNYEAQ. The length of the CDR3 is 14 residues. This CDR3 reads CASSSDREIGKLFF. CDR3 sequence (DNA): TGTGCCAGCAGCTCCGACAGGGAGATCGGAAAACTGTTTTTT.

The gene calls are TRBV19 and TRBJ2-6, with D perhaps matching TRBD2 (7 bases). Trimming took 1 base from V and 2 from J, leaving 12 bases between them. Per germline, CDR1 LNHDA and CDR2 SQIVND (reference sequence). The CDR3 sequence is 17 residues long. The DNA for the CDR3 is TGTGCCAGTAGTATAGGGCGGGGGCAGGCTGGGGCCAACGTCCTGACTTTC. Residues: CASSIGRGQAGANVLTF. Using reference TRBV19 and TRBJ2-6 for the parts outside the CDR3, the full variable domain is DGGITQSPKYLFRKEGQNVTLSCEQNLNHDAMYWYRQDPGQGLRLIYYSQIVNDFQKGDIAEGYSVSREKKESFPLTVTSAQKNPTAFYLCASSIGRGQAGANVLTFGAGSRLTVL.

The chain carries TRBV29-1 and TRBJ2-1; 16 bases match TRBD2. Germline V gene data show CDR1 as SQVTM and CDR2 as ANQGSEA. The V gene end was trimmed by 4 bases and the J gene end by 8 bases; junction bases not matched to a gene: 5. CDR3 length: 15 residues. CDR3 nucleotide sequence: TGCAGCGTTGTGTCGGGACTAGCGGGAGGGGATGAGCAGTTCTTC. It yields the protein CSVVSGLAGGDEQFF.

This rearrangement joins TRBV7-6 to TRBJ2-5, with a tentative D call TRBD1 (5 bases). The germline V gene has CDR1 SGHVS and CDR2 FNYEAQ. This CDR3 contains 14 residues. V lost 0 bases and J 9 bases, leaving 14 bases between the germline ends. CDR3 protein: CASSLASHLGPQYF. The DNA for the CDR3 is TGTGCCAGCAGCTTAGCTTCTCACCTGGGGCCCCAGTACTTC.

A remark on this clone: At one of its ends the junction is not consistent with the germline gene, which may arise from a read error. The V and J genes are TRBV15 and TRBJ2-7; 11 bases agree with TRBD1. CDR1 and CDR2 (germline): LNHNV, YYDKDF (reference sequence). There are 14 residues in the CDR3. The CDR3 DNA reads as TGTACCACCGCTCCGGGACAGGGGGCCTACGAGCAGTACTTC. This gives the protein CTTAPGQGAYEQYF.

The CDR3 DNA follows: TGTGCCAGCAGCTCGGGACTAGCCCCCCAAAATAAGCAGTTCTTC. Encoded protein: CASSSGLAPQNKQFF. The chain has TRBV7-2 and TRBJ2-1; TRBD2 aligns across 9 bases. Germline trimming cut 4 bases from V and 11 bases from J; bases unmatched to any gene: 12. Germline values: CDR1 SGHTA, CDR2 FQGNSA. The CDR3 totals 15 residues.

This clone has a single count. The rearrangement links TRBV28 to TRBJ2-3; D is possibly TRBD1 (5 bases). CDR1 is MDHEN and CDR2 is SYDVKM in the germline V gene. CDR3 length: 12 residues. DNA for the CDR3: TGTGGGACCAGGGCAGGCACAGATACGCAGTATTTT. It yields the protein CGTRAGTDTQYF.

The V gene is TRBV4-1, the J gene TRBJ2-5; no clear D gene. Germline V CDR1 and CDR2: MGHRA, YSYEKL. V was cut by 0 bases and J by 5 bases, with 4 bases left in between. The CDR3 totals 12 residues. The CDR3 here is CASSQEGETQYF. The CDR3 DNA is TGCGCCAGCAGCCAAGAGGGGGAGACCCAGTACTTC.

CDR3 in DNA: TGTGCCAGCGGAGCCGGCCGGGACGTACACAATGAGCAGTTCTTC. This sequence encodes CASGAGRDVHNEQFF. V and J are TRBV11-2 and TRBJ2-1; tentatively, D is TRBD1 or TRBD2 (5 bases each). The CDR3 is 15 amino acids. V was clipped by 8 bases and J by 5 bases, with 19 bases between them. Germline loops: CDR1 SGHAT, CDR2 FQNNGV. Variable domain in full (rest from reference TRBV11-2 and TRBJ2-1): EAGVAQSPRYKIIEKRQSVAFWCNPISGHATLYWYQQILGQGPKLLIQFQNNGVVDDSQLPKDRFSAERLKGVDSTLKIQPAKLEDSAVYLCASGAGRDVHNEQFFGPGTRLTVL.

The chain joins TRBV13 to TRBJ1-1, with D hard to call. Germline V gene sequence: CDR1 PRHDT, CDR2 FYEKMQ (reference sequence). The CDR3 extends over 16 amino acids. V shed 5 bases and J shed 1 base, with 17 bases lying between them. In DNA form, the CDR3 reads TGTGCCAGCAGCCCCGTAGCGCGGAGGGAGAACACTGAAGCTTTCTTT. It specifies CASSPVARRENTEAFF.

Details on this clone: Other nucleotide sequences from this sample produce the same CDR3. The rearrangement joins TRBV5-1 to TRBJ2-5, with D uncertain. CDR1 is SGHRS, CDR2 YFSETQ, per germline. V lost 2 bases, J lost 2 bases, and 7 bases lay in between. The length of the CDR3 is 13 residues. The DNA of the CDR3 is TGCGCCAGCAGCTTTACCACGCAAGAGACCCAGTACTTC. This sequence encodes CASSFTTQETQYF.

This clone came up once. The chain recombines TRBV28 with TRBJ2-2; 8 bases are shared with TRBD1. The germline CDR1 and CDR2 sequences are MDHEN and SYDVKM. The CDR3 is made up of 12 amino acids. The V gene end was trimmed by 10 bases and the J gene end by 6 bases; junction bases not matched to a gene: 4. The CDR3 DNA follows: TGTGCCACCGGACAGGGTCCCGGGGAGCTGTTTTTT. It is translated as CATGQGPGELFF.

The chain has TRBV5-1 and TRBJ2-3; D not certain. Germline lookup yields CDR1 SGHRS and CDR2 YFSETQ. Trimming shortened V by 0 bases and J by 5 bases, and 7 bases separated the two germline ends. This CDR3 has 13 amino acids. The CDR3, as DNA: TGCGCCAGCAGCTTGGTTCCCAGAGATACGCAGTATTTT. As protein: CASSLVPRDTQYF.

The chain is built from TRBV7-9 and TRBJ1-2; unclear D gene. The germline V and J ends were trimmed by 1 base and 4 bases, with 4 bases remaining between them. Germline V lookup: CDR1 SEHNR, CDR2 FQNEAQ (reference sequence). This CDR3 has 12 amino acids. The CDR3 sequence is CASSLDFYGYTF. The CDR3 coding sequence is TGTGCCAGCAGCTTAGACTTCTATGGCTACACCTTC.

The chain uses TRBV6-5 and TRBJ1-1, with 7 bases fitting TRBD1. V shed 7 bases and J 4 bases; nucleotides not matched to a gene: 9. Germline V lookup: CDR1 MNHEY, CDR2 SVGAGI. This CDR3 is 14 amino acids long. The CDR3: CASTYDRDVTEAFF. The CDR3 DNA reads TGTGCCAGCACATACGACAGGGACGTCACTGAAGCTTTCTTT.

Worth noting for this clone: Mismatch with germline at one junction end may stem from a read error. The chain is built from TRBV28 and TRBJ2-7, with 7 bases lining up with TRBD2. This CDR3 has 12 residues. Germline CDR1 reads MDHEN; CDR2 reads SYDVKM. The CDR3 is CASTGGSFEQYF. In nucleotides, the CDR3 is TGTGCCAGTACCGGGGGGTCCTTCGAGCAGTACTTC.

The chain employs TRBV7-7 and TRBJ2-3; 7 nucleotides match TRBD1. The length of the CDR3 is 13 residues. Germline CDR1 is SSHAT and CDR2 is FNYEAQ (reference sequence). The CDR3 DNA is TGTGCTAGTGGAACAGGGGAACTCGATACGCAGTATTTT. It yields the protein CASGTGELDTQYF.

As for this clone: The sample has other DNA sequences that encode this CDR3 too. The chain couples TRBV7-2 to TRBJ2-5, with 9 bases fitting TRBD1. From germline, CDR1 is SGHTA and CDR2 FQGNSA. CDR3 size: 14 residues. J was trimmed by 1 base and V by 5 bases; bases with no gene match: 2. CDR3 in amino acids: CASSRDRVQETQYF. CDR3 coding DNA: TGTGCCAGCAGCAGGGACAGGGTCCAAGAGACCCAGTACTTC.

This sequence joins TRBV5-4 and TRBJ2-4, with D possibly being TRBD2 (5 bases). Germline V gene sequence: CDR1 SGHNT, CDR2 YYREEE (reference sequence). This CDR3 contains 14 residues. Trimming pared 2 bases from V and 3 bases from J, leaving 9 bases between. This CDR3 is CASSFPSGKNIQYF. CDR3 nucleotides: TGTGCCAGCAGCTTCCCCAGCGGCAAAAACATTCAGTACTTC.

The chain carries TRBV30 and TRBJ1-4; possibly TRBD1 for D (5 bases). V was cut by 3 bases and J by 7 bases, with 12 bases left in between. CDR1 is GTSNPN, CDR2 SVGIG, per germline (reference sequence). The CDR3 is made up of 13 amino acids. CDR3 DNA sequence: TGTGCCTGGAGGGGGGGGATTCGTGAAAAACTGTTTTTT. As protein: CAWRGGIREKLFF.

The V gene is TRBV6-5, the J gene TRBJ2-1; D gene ambiguous. There are 14 residues in the CDR3. V gave up 2 bases and J gave up 3 bases, with 8 bases separating them. Germline V gene lookup returns CDR1 MNHEY and CDR2 SVGAGI. DNA for the CDR3: TGTGCCAGCAGTTACGCCCCCAGCTACAATGAGCAGTTCTTC. It is translated as CASSYAPSYNEQFF.

The chain couples TRBV25-1 to TRBJ2-1; 8 nucleotides align to TRBD1. CDR3 length equals 15 residues. The V gene's germline CDR1 is MGHDK and CDR2 SYGVNS. Trimming cost V 7 bases and J 2 bases; bases outside gene matches: 7. The CDR3 loop is CASNGQGRTYNEQFF. As DNA, the CDR3 is TGTGCCAGCAACGGACAGGGTCGTACCTACAATGAGCAGTTCTTC.

The CDR3 protein is CASSPAGTSGSYEQFF. In DNA, the CDR3 is TGTGCCAGTAGCCCTGCCGGGACTAGCGGGAGCTATGAGCAGTTCTTC. The V gene is TRBV19, the J gene TRBJ2-1; TRBD2 aligns across 14 bases. The V gene end was trimmed by 6 bases and the J gene end by 8 bases; junction bases not matched to a gene: 9. CDR1 is LNHDA and CDR2 is SQIVND in the germline V gene (reference sequence). The CDR3 is made up of 16 amino acids.

The chain employs TRBV5-1 and TRBJ1-1; D is perhaps TRBD1 (6 bases). V shed 4 bases and J shed 3 bases, with 16 bases lying between them. Germline CDR1 SGHRS, CDR2 YFSETQ. The CDR3 runs to 15 residues. CDR3 amino acids: CASSRLQGGDTEAFF. The CDR3 coding sequence is TGCGCCAGCAGCCGCTTACAGGGAGGTGACACTGAAGCTTTCTTT.

This chain connects TRBV5-4 to TRBJ2-7; D may be TRBD2 (6 bases). Germline V gene lookup returns CDR1 SGHNT and CDR2 YYREEE (reference sequence). The V end lost 3 bases, the J end lost 6 bases, and 13 bases lay between the germline ends. CDR3 size: 13 residues. The CDR3 loop reads CASSSLGGGEQYF. The CDR3 region has the DNA TGTGCCAGCAGCTCCCTGGGGGGTGGCGAGCAGTACTTC.

This sequence joins TRBV14 and TRBJ1-2, with D hard to call. The CDR3 has 17 amino acids. Germline V gene sequence: CDR1 SGHDN, CDR2 FVKESK. The V gene lost 0 bases and the J gene lost 5 bases, with 19 bases spanning the gap. For the CDR3, the DNA is TGTGCCAGCAGCCAAGACGGCAGCCGCCTGGGCCGGTATGGCTACACCTTC. Its protein product is CASSQDGSRLGRYGYTF.

The chain couples TRBV7-8 to TRBJ2-5, with unresolved D. The CDR3 is 14 residues long. Germline V gene sequence: CDR1 SGHVS, CDR2 FQNEAQ. Trimming left V 1 base short and J 4 bases short, with 10 bases between. The CDR3 DNA reads TGTGCCAGCAGCTTAGTTTCTCCGGGAGAGACCCAGTACTTC. As protein: CASSLVSPGETQYF.

The V gene is TRBV4-2, the J gene TRBJ1-4, with D unclear. The CDR3 consists of 12 residues. Per the germline V gene, CDR1 is LGHNA and CDR2 is YNFKEQ. Trimming took off 1 base at V and 12 bases at J, with 9 bases between the two ends. This chain's CDR3 is CASSQGPGELFF. In DNA form, the CDR3 reads TGTGCCAGCAGCCAAGGACCCGGAGAACTGTTTTTT.

The chain recombines TRBV15 with TRBJ1-2, with D unresolved. Germline CDR1 is LNHNV and CDR2 is YYDKDF (reference sequence). This CDR3 spans 14 amino acids. V shed 0 bases and J shed 4 bases, with 9 bases lying between them. Here the CDR3 DNA reads TGTGCCACCAGCAGAGATCGTCAGTCCTATGGCTACACCTTC. It translates to CATSRDRQSYGYTF.

A word on this clone: Other nucleotide sequences from this sample produce the same CDR3. V and J are TRBV2 and TRBJ1-5; D ambiguous. Germline-derived CDR1 and CDR2 are SNHLY and FYNNEI. The CDR3 loop spans 14 amino acids. The V end was cut by 3 bases, the J end by 0 bases, with 6 bases between. The CDR3 reads CASSDGRSNQPQHF. In DNA form, the CDR3 reads TGTGCCAGCAGTGACGGCCGTAGCAATCAGCCCCAGCATTTT.

The chain combines TRBV5-1 with TRBJ2-7; 8 bases are a match to TRBD1. V lost 0 bases and J lost 2; bases outside the gene matches: 4. The CDR3 is made up of 15 amino acids. Germline CDR1 reads SGHRS; CDR2 reads YFSETQ. The CDR3 here is CASSLGQGLAYEQYF. CDR3 nucleotides: TGCGCCAGCAGCTTGGGACAGGGGCTTGCCTACGAGCAGTACTTC.